Each of the 17 T cell receptor beta chains below was sequenced from the same sample in a study of beta chain features in type 1 diabetes. The whole isolated RNA underwent reverse transcription, so sequencing captured expressed TCRB transcripts. Sequencing was performed with immunoSEQ multiplex PCR; in TCRdb, only in-frame clones are kept and a portion is missing. This table has under 250,000 clones, 27% appearing once. Sequenced input: central memory CD4+ T cells from blood. The receptors derive from a man aged 25-45 years in good health.

There are a few counts of this clone. This sample includes further DNA sequences coding for the same CDR3. The chain couples TRBV4-3 to TRBJ2-7; no definite D call. CDR3 length equals 13 residues. V dropped 0 bases and J dropped 4 bases, with 7 bases sitting between them. In germline, CDR1 is LGHNA, CDR2 YSLEER. This CDR3 reads CASSQELEYEQYF. DNA of the CDR3: TGCGCCAGCAGCCAAGAATTAGAATACGAGCAGTACTTC.

The chain recombines TRBV30 with TRBJ1-3, with a weak D call TRBD1 (6 bases). The germline gives CDR1 GTSNPN, CDR2 SVGIG (reference sequence). The CDR3 loop spans 11 amino acids. Trimming pared 6 bases from V and 8 bases from J, leaving 11 bases between. The CDR3 DNA reads TGTGCCTGTTCGGACAGAGACACCATATATTTT. This gives the protein CACSDRDTIYF.

V and J are TRBV30 and TRBJ2-1, with D possibly TRBD2 on 5 matching bases. Trimming pared 2 bases from V and 10 bases from J, leaving 15 bases between. Germline V gene lookup returns CDR1 GTSNPN and CDR2 SVGIG (reference sequence). CDR3 size: 13 residues. This chain's CDR3 is CAWSPRSSGEQFF. CDR3 DNA sequence: TGTGCCTGGAGTCCGAGATCCTCGGGGGAGCAGTTCTTC.

This clone was observed a few times. V gene TRBV2 combines with J gene TRBJ2-5; unclear D gene. The germline gives CDR1 SNHLY, CDR2 FYNNEI. V dropped 9 bases and J dropped 4 bases, with 12 bases sitting between them. There are 12 residues in the CDR3. CDR3 coding DNA: TGTGCCAGTGCCCGATGGGCAGAGACCCAGTACTTC. Amino acids: CASARWAETQYF.

This clone has just a few counts. The gene calls are TRBV23-1 and TRBJ2-2, with TRBD2 identical over 7 bases. TRBV23-1 is an ORF for which the function is uncertain. J lost 1 base, V lost 8 bases, and 10 bases had no gene match. The CDR3 totals 16 residues. This chain's CDR3 is CASEGRLAENTGELFF. The CDR3 nucleotides read TGCGCCAGCGAGGGAAGGCTAGCGGAGAACACCGGGGAGCTGTTTTTT.

V and J are TRBV30 and TRBJ2-3, with 10 bases lining up with TRBD1. CDR1 and CDR2 from the germline V gene are GTSNPN and SVGIG (reference sequence). This CDR3 region has 17 residues. The ends lost 3 bases at V and 5 bases at J; junction bases unmatched: 14. CDR3 in DNA: TGTGCCTGGAGCTCCGACCCGCCGGGACAGGGGCGAGATACGCAGTATTTT. Translating gives CAWSSDPPGQGRDTQYF. The full variable domain, its missing parts supplied by reference TRBV30 and TRBJ2-3, is SQTIHQWPATLVQPVGSPLSLECTVEGTSNPNLYWYRQAAGRGLQLLFYSVGIGQISSEVPQNLSASRPQDRQFILSSKKLLLSDSGFYLCAWSSDPPGQGRDTQYFGPGTRLTVL.

The chain carries TRBV6-6 and TRBJ2-5, with D perhaps TRBD2 (5 bases). The CDR3 runs to 15 residues. Germline-derived CDR1 and CDR2 are MNHNY and SVGAGI (reference sequence). The CDR3 loop is CAVRSANIYQETQYF. The CDR3 DNA reads TGTGCGGTTCGTAGCGCAAACATCTATCAAGAGACCCAGTACTTC.

Concerning this clone itself: Different DNA sequences within this sample yield the same CDR3. The chain has TRBV30 and TRBJ2-7, with D possibly being TRBD1 (5 bases). The CDR3 loop spans 12 amino acids. Trimming left V 4 bases short and J 4 bases short, with 11 bases between. In germline, CDR1 is GTSNPN, CDR2 SVGIG (reference sequence). The CDR3 protein is CAWKGQGYEQYF. The CDR3 nucleotides read TGTGCCTGGAAGGGGCAAGGGTACGAGCAGTACTTC.

This chain links TRBV28 with TRBJ1-2; D is ambiguous. The V and J ends lost 4 bases and 4 bases respectively, with 7 bases between them. Germline values: CDR1 MDHEN, CDR2 SYDVKM. This CDR3 has 12 amino acids. CDR3 sequence: CASSWQSYGYTF. CDR3 DNA: TGTGCCAGCAGTTGGCAGTCCTATGGCTACACCTTC.

This clone was observed a handful of times. V and J are TRBV7-2 and TRBJ2-3; D is ambiguous. The germline V gene encodes CDR1 SGHTA and CDR2 FQGNSA. The CDR3 spans 14 residues. V was pared by 2 bases and J by 2 bases, with 8 bases between. Written as DNA, the CDR3 is TGTGCCAGCAGCTTAAGGGCGATCACAGATACGCAGTATTTT. It is translated as CASSLRAITDTQYF.

J is TRBJ2-3 and V is TRBV27, with D tentatively TRBD2 (6 bases). Per germline, CDR1 MNHEY and CDR2 SMNVEV (reference sequence). The CDR3 is 16 residues long. V lost 3 bases and J lost 4, with 17 bases in between. The CDR3 protein is CASSLVAGRGPDTQYF. The CDR3 DNA reads TGTGCCAGCAGTTTGGTGGCGGGAAGGGGCCCAGATACGCAGTATTTT.

This chain connects TRBV19 to TRBJ1-2; no firm D call. CDR3 length: 13 residues. Germline V gene sequence: CDR1 LNHDA, CDR2 SQIVND (reference sequence). Trimming left V 2 bases short and J 2 bases short, with 6 bases between. The CDR3: CASSISFNYGYTF. The CDR3 DNA sequence: TGTGCCAGTAGTATATCCTTCAACTATGGCTACACCTTC.

This clone showed up just a few times. Within the sample, other DNA sequences also encode this same CDR3. The rearrangement uses TRBV7-2 and TRBJ2-3; a possible D gene is TRBD1 (5 bases). Germline V gene lookup returns CDR1 SGHTA and CDR2 FQGNSA. Trimming pared 5 bases from V and 6 bases from J, leaving 9 bases between. This CDR3 is 12 amino acids long. CDR3: CASSLRVDTQYF. Written as DNA, the CDR3 is TGTGCCAGCAGCCTCAGGGTGGATACGCAGTATTTT. The variable domain in full, with the rest retrieved from reference TRBV7-2 and TRBJ2-3, is GAGVSQSPSNKVTEKGKDVELRCDPISGHTALYWYRQSLGQGLEFLIYFQGNSAPDKSGLPSDRFSAERTGGSVSTLTIQRTQQEDSAVYLCASSLRVDTQYFGPGTRLTVL.

The rearrangement links TRBV4-3 to TRBJ2-1; D ambiguous. Trimming stripped 1 base from V and 8 bases from J, with 9 bases between. Germline CDR1 reads LGHNA; CDR2 reads YSLEER. The CDR3 runs to 13 residues. The CDR3 coding sequence is TGCGCCAGCAGCCAAGGAACTTCGGATGAGCAGTTCTTC. It codes for CASSQGTSDEQFF.

Points on this clone: A much more abundant neighbour one base away suggests this may be a read error. Other DNA sequences in this sample translate to the same CDR3. The rearrangement joins TRBV7-2 to TRBJ2-2; D is undetermined. V lost 1 base to trimming and J lost 3 bases, with 3 bases between them. In germline, CDR1 is SGHTA, CDR2 FQGNSA. This CDR3 contains 13 residues. CDR3 protein: CASSLVDTGELFF. As DNA, the CDR3 is TGTGCCAGCAGCTTAGTAGACACCGGGGAGCTGTTTTTT.

The chain has TRBV2 and TRBJ2-2, with D unresolved. Trimming removed 8 bases at V and 0 bases at J, with 10 bases between. The CDR3 is made up of 14 amino acids. Looked up from germline, CDR1 is SNHLY and CDR2 is FYNNEI. The CDR3, as DNA: TGTGCCAGCGTTAGAGTTGCGAACACCGGGGAGCTGTTTTTT. Encoded protein: CASVRVANTGELFF.

This clone was seen only a few times. A much larger clone differs by one base, so this may be a read error. Other nucleotide sequences in the sample specify the same CDR3. This chain links TRBV11-2 with TRBJ2-7; tentative D call: TRBD1 (6 bases). Germline V gives CDR1 SGHAT, CDR2 FQNNGV. The CDR3 consists of 14 residues. V was trimmed by 4 bases and J by 1 base, leaving 11 bases between them. The CDR3 loop reads CASSSNRASYEQYF. In DNA form, the CDR3 reads TGTGCCAGCAGCTCCAACAGGGCTTCCTACGAGCAGTACTTC.